The sequence of this T cell receptor (beta chain) was determined in a study of T cells after posttransplantation cyclophosphamide. Study results and caveats: Blood and skin or GI T cell repertoires showed limited TRB overlap. Recipient CMV seropositivity and CMV reactivation strongly tracked TRB clonality. Later blood repertoires were often dominated by clones from the donor CD8+ memory compartment.

Profiled with immunoSEQ multiplex PCR; TCRdb holds only in-frame clones, not every one. The sample carries more than 3,500 clones, about 70% recorded once. Peripheral blood was collected from the related graft donor on the marrow donation day. This clone was counted only a few times. Its antigen remains unidentified. The germline CDR1 and CDR2 sequences are WSHSY and SAAADI. The CDR3 runs to 13 residues. V was trimmed by 2 bases and J by 10 bases, leaving 12 bases between them. This sequence joins TRBV10-2 and TRBJ2-1; D is undetermined. Source material: memory CD8+ T cells sorted from blood. This receptor was identified in a man aged 45-65 years. The CDR3 region is CASSEGSFTEQFF. CDR3 DNA sequence: TGCGCCAGCAGTGAGGGCTCCTTTACGGAGCAGTTCTTC.